These 24 T cell receptor beta chains share one sample of origin, sequenced in a study of T cells after yellow fever vaccination. TCRdb itself ran the 5' RACE reads through MiXCR, one entry per CDR3 protein. Here the sample spans 450,000 to 600,000 distinct CDR3 sequences, about 17% being singletons. Material: PBMCs, obtained 4 to 6 days after the first yellow fever vaccination. These receptors all come from a man aged 18-30 years who received the YFV17D yellow fever vaccine.

The chain links TRBV3-1 to TRBJ2-5; 10 positions agree with TRBD2. V was pared by 4 bases and J by 6 bases, with 11 bases of the junction left unmatched. The CDR3 is made up of 16 amino acids. CDR1 is LGHDT, CDR2 YNNKEL, per germline (reference sequence). The CDR3 reads CASSPRPAGGPQTQYF. The CDR3 DNA reads TGTGCCAGCAGCCCAAGACCAGCGGGGGGGCCCCAGACCCAGTACTTC.

The chain recombines TRBV24-1 with TRBJ2-2; tentatively, D is TRBD1 (6 bases). Trimming removed 3 bases at V and 6 bases at J, with 13 bases between. Germline CDR1 and CDR2: KGHDR and SFDVKD. The CDR3 has 15 amino acids. For the CDR3, the DNA is TGTGCCACCAGTGATCCCAGGGGAATCTCCGGGGAGCTGTTTTTT. This encodes CATSDPRGISGELFF.

This chain uses TRBV14 with TRBJ1-2, with D possibly TRBD1 on 6 matching bases. Trimming took off 4 bases at V and 8 bases at J, with 17 bases between the two ends. There are 14 residues in the CDR3. Germline loops: CDR1 SGHDN, CDR2 FVKESK. The CDR3 coding sequence is TGTGCCAGCAGCCCAACGGGGGCGCGGTCCGGCTACACCTTC. Encoded protein: CASSPTGARSGYTF.

This clonotype was seen a handful of times. The chain couples TRBV10-3 to TRBJ1-4; D gene ambiguous. V lost 2 bases and J 5 bases, leaving 0 bases between the germline ends. CDR1 is ENHRY and CDR2 is SYGVKD in the germline V gene. The CDR3 covers 11 residues. CDR3 amino acids: CAISENEKLFF. The CDR3 DNA follows: TGTGCCATCAGTGAGAATGAAAAACTGTTTTTT.

The genes are TRBV4-2 and TRBJ1-6; perhaps TRBD1 as D (5 bases). The V end lost 6 bases, the J end lost 7 bases, and 13 bases lay between the germline ends. Germline V gene sequence: CDR1 LGHNA, CDR2 YNFKEQ. The CDR3 contains 14 residues. The CDR3 region is CASRERGGNSPLHF. CDR3 sequence (DNA): TGTGCCAGCAGGGAGAGGGGCGGAAATTCACCCCTCCACTTT.

This clonotype was seen only a few times. J is TRBJ2-3 and V is TRBV19; the match to TRBD1 covers 7 bases. J gave up 2 bases and V 10 bases, and 6 bases lay outside the gene matches. Germline loops: CDR1 LNHDA, CDR2 SQIVND (reference sequence). The CDR3 contains 13 residues. CDR3 region: CATSGQNTDTQYF. For the CDR3, the DNA is TGTGCCACGTCGGGACAGAACACAGATACGCAGTATTTT.

The V and J genes are TRBV7-9 and TRBJ2-5; the D gene is possibly TRBD1 (5 bases). V lost 5 bases, J lost 4 bases, and 11 bases lay in between. This CDR3 is 13 amino acids long. Germline V gene lookup returns CDR1 SEHNR and CDR2 FQNEAQ (reference sequence). In nucleotides, the CDR3 is TGTGCCAGCAGCCAGATGGGGCCAGAGACCCAGTACTTC. It specifies CASSQMGPETQYF.

This clonotype was counted between two and nine times. For the CDR3, the DNA is TGCAGTGCTAGAGTCGGCGGAGGGGTCTATGGCTACACCTTC. As protein: CSARVGGGVYGYTF. The chain combines TRBV20-1 with TRBJ1-2; D possibly corresponds to TRBD1 (5 bases). This CDR3 has 14 amino acids. V lost 1 base and J 4 bases, leaving 13 bases between the germline ends. The V gene's germline CDR1 is DFQATT and CDR2 SNEGSKA (reference sequence).

This chain uses TRBV6-5 with TRBJ1-1, with D hard to call. CDR1 and CDR2 from the germline V gene are MNHEY and SVGAGI. V was pared by 10 bases and J by 8 bases, with 11 bases between. This CDR3 is built from 10 residues. CDR3 in amino acids: CATMGGEAFF. For the CDR3, the DNA is TGTGCCACCATGGGCGGCGAAGCTTTCTTT.

This chain links TRBV12-3 or TRBV12-4 with TRBJ2-2; D is perhaps TRBD1 (6 bases). With 1 base removed from V and 5 bases from J, the gap between germline ends came to 11 bases. The CDR3 has 15 amino acids. This CDR3 reads CASSLGRGRTGELFF. The CDR3 DNA reads as TGTGCCAGCAGTTTAGGCAGGGGACGAACCGGGGAGCTGTTTTTT.

The chain combines TRBV14 with TRBJ1-6; D remains ambiguous. Germline V gene sequence: CDR1 SGHDN, CDR2 FVKESK. This CDR3 contains 13 residues. V was shortened by 4 bases and J by 9 bases, with 10 bases between the two germline ends. The CDR3 spells CASSRVLTSPLHF. Here the CDR3 DNA reads TGTGCCAGCAGCCGCGTTTTAACTTCACCCCTCCACTTT.

This clonotype was observed a handful of times. The J gene is TRBJ1-6, the V gene TRBV2; D unclear. This CDR3 has 14 amino acids. The V end lost 3 bases, the J end lost 9 bases, and 12 bases lay between the germline ends. In germline, CDR1 is SNHLY, CDR2 FYNNEI. The CDR3 region has the DNA TGTGCCAGCAGTGATGTCGCCGGGCGTTCACCCCTCCACTTT. Translation: CASSDVAGRSPLHF.

This clonotype was picked up a small number of times. V gene TRBV7-9 combines with J gene TRBJ2-3; D gene uncertain. CDR1 is SEHNR, CDR2 FQNEAQ, per germline (reference sequence). Deletions cut 1 base from V and 2 bases from J, with 13 bases between. This CDR3 region has 16 residues. The CDR3 nucleotides read TGTGCCAGCAGCTTAGGGTATAGTGCCTTCACAGATACGCAGTATTTT. This gives the protein CASSLGYSAFTDTQYF.

The chain is built from TRBV19 and TRBJ2-1; D is unclear. Germline values: CDR1 LNHDA, CDR2 SQIVND (reference sequence). Trimming removed 2 bases from V and 6 bases from J, with 5 bases in between. There are 12 residues in the CDR3. CDR3 sequence (DNA): TGTGCCAGTAGTATATTGGGCAATGAGCAGTTCTTC. It is translated as CASSILGNEQFF.

In its sample, this clonotype was seen a few times. V usage is TRBV5-4 and J usage is TRBJ2-7; D is undetermined. V gave up 3 bases and J gave up 2 bases, with 9 bases separating them. Germline CDR1 is SGHNT and CDR2 is YYREEE (reference sequence). The CDR3 is 13 amino acids. The CDR3 sequence: CASSSQNTYEQYF. In DNA form, the CDR3 reads TGTGCCAGCAGCTCGCAGAACACCTACGAGCAGTACTTC.

About this clonotype itself: One junction end disagrees with the germline gene, perhaps due to a read error. The chain combines TRBV5-1 with TRBJ1-1, with D possibly TRBD1 on 5 matching bases. This CDR3 spans 14 amino acids. Germline-derived CDR1 and CDR2 are SGHRS and YFSETQ. CDR3 amino acids: CATSPNSGKGEAFF. The CDR3 DNA reads TGCGCCACCAGCCCCAATTCAGGGAAGGGGGAAGCTTTCTTT.

The V call is TRBV7-2, the J call TRBJ2-5; 7 bases line up with TRBD2. Germline V gene sequence: CDR1 SGHTA, CDR2 FQGNSA. Germline trimming cut 4 bases from V and 7 bases from J; bases unmatched to any gene: 9. The CDR3 loop spans 14 amino acids. The CDR3 region has the DNA TGTACCAGCAGCTCGGGACTACGTGGGGGGACCCAGTACTTC. Amino acid sequence: CTSSSGLRGGTQYF.

This clonotype was counted only a few times. CDR3: CASSRYGSGEQYF. The CDR3 DNA sequence: TGTGCCAGCAGCAGGTACGGGTCCGGCGAGCAGTACTTC. The rearrangement joins TRBV7-9 to TRBJ2-7; D gene ambiguous. The germline CDR1 and CDR2 sequences are SEHNR and FQNEAQ (reference sequence). V lost 5 bases, J lost 6 bases, and 14 bases lay in between. The CDR3 runs to 13 residues.

This clonotype was seen a handful of times. V is TRBV7-2 and J is TRBJ2-5; D might be TRBD1 (7 bases). Germline V gives CDR1 SGHTA, CDR2 FQGNSA. This CDR3 contains 16 residues. The V end was cut by 3 bases, the J end by 5 bases, with 19 bases between. CDR3 region: CASSFPSPTGRETQYF. CDR3 bases: TGTGCCAGCAGCTTTCCCTCTCCGACAGGGAGGGAGACCCAGTACTTC.

This clonotype has just a few counts. This sequence joins TRBV6-2 or TRBV6-3 and TRBJ2-7; 13 positions match TRBD2. This CDR3 has 15 residues. V lost 6 bases and J lost 4; bases outside the gene matches: 6. CDR1 and CDR2 from the germline V gene are MNHEY and SVGEGT. This CDR3 is CASRPTSGGPYEQYV. The CDR3 nucleotides read TGTGCCAGCAGACCGACTAGCGGGGGGCCATACGAGCAGTACGTC.

This clonotype was detected only a few times. The CDR3 sequence: CASSFQGAVGGTEAFF. In DNA form, the CDR3 reads TGCGCCAGCAGCTTTCAGGGGGCGGTTGGTGGCACTGAAGCTTTCTTT. The chain carries TRBV5-1 and TRBJ1-1, with TRBD1 matching 8 bases. V lost 2 bases to trimming and J lost 4 bases; unmatched junction nucleotides: 10. CDR1 SGHRS and CDR2 YFSETQ come from the germline V gene. This CDR3 spans 16 amino acids. Variable domain in full (rest from reference TRBV5-1 and TRBJ1-1): KAGVTQTPRYLIKTRGQQVTLSCSPISGHRSVSWYQQTPGQGLQFLFEYFSETQRNKGNFPGRFSGRQFSNSRSEMNVSTLELGDSALYLCASSFQGAVGGTEAFFGQGTRLTVV.

Of note for this clonotype: A clone one base away is much larger, so this may be a read error. The chain couples TRBV7-2 to TRBJ2-6, with D possibly matching TRBD1 (5 bases). The length of the CDR3 is 15 residues. Germline CDR1 and CDR2: SGHTA and FQGNSA. Written as DNA, the CDR3 is TGTGCCAGCAGCTTTTTCCTGTCTGGGGCCAACGTCCAGACTTTC. Amino acid sequence: CASSFFLSGANVQTF. The whole variable domain, remainder taken from reference TRBV7-2 and TRBJ2-6, is GAGVSQSPSNKVTEKGKDVELRCDPISGHTALYWYRQSLGQGLEFLIYFQGNSAPDKSGLPSDRFSAERTGGSVSTLTIQRTQQEDSAVYLCASSFFLSGANVQTFGAGSRLTVL.

This clonotype was counted between two and nine times. Being one base from a much bigger clone, this may be a read error. The CDR3 here is CASSQWETQYF. The CDR3 DNA sequence: TGTGCCAGCAGCCAATGGGAGACCCAGTACTTC. The genes are TRBV4-2 and TRBJ2-5; D ambiguous. CDR1 is LGHNA and CDR2 is YNFKEQ in the germline V gene. Trimming removed 2 bases at V and 5 bases at J, with 3 bases between. This CDR3 has 11 amino acids.

V usage is TRBV7-9 and J usage is TRBJ1-6, with D possibly matching TRBD1 (5 bases). Trimming cost V 6 bases and J 0 bases, with 15 bases left between them. This CDR3 is built from 17 residues. Per germline, CDR1 SEHNR and CDR2 FQNEAQ (reference sequence). DNA of the CDR3: TGTGCCAGCAGACCCGCGAGGGACCACTCCTATAATTCACCCCTCCACTTT. Translating gives CASRPARDHSYNSPLHF.